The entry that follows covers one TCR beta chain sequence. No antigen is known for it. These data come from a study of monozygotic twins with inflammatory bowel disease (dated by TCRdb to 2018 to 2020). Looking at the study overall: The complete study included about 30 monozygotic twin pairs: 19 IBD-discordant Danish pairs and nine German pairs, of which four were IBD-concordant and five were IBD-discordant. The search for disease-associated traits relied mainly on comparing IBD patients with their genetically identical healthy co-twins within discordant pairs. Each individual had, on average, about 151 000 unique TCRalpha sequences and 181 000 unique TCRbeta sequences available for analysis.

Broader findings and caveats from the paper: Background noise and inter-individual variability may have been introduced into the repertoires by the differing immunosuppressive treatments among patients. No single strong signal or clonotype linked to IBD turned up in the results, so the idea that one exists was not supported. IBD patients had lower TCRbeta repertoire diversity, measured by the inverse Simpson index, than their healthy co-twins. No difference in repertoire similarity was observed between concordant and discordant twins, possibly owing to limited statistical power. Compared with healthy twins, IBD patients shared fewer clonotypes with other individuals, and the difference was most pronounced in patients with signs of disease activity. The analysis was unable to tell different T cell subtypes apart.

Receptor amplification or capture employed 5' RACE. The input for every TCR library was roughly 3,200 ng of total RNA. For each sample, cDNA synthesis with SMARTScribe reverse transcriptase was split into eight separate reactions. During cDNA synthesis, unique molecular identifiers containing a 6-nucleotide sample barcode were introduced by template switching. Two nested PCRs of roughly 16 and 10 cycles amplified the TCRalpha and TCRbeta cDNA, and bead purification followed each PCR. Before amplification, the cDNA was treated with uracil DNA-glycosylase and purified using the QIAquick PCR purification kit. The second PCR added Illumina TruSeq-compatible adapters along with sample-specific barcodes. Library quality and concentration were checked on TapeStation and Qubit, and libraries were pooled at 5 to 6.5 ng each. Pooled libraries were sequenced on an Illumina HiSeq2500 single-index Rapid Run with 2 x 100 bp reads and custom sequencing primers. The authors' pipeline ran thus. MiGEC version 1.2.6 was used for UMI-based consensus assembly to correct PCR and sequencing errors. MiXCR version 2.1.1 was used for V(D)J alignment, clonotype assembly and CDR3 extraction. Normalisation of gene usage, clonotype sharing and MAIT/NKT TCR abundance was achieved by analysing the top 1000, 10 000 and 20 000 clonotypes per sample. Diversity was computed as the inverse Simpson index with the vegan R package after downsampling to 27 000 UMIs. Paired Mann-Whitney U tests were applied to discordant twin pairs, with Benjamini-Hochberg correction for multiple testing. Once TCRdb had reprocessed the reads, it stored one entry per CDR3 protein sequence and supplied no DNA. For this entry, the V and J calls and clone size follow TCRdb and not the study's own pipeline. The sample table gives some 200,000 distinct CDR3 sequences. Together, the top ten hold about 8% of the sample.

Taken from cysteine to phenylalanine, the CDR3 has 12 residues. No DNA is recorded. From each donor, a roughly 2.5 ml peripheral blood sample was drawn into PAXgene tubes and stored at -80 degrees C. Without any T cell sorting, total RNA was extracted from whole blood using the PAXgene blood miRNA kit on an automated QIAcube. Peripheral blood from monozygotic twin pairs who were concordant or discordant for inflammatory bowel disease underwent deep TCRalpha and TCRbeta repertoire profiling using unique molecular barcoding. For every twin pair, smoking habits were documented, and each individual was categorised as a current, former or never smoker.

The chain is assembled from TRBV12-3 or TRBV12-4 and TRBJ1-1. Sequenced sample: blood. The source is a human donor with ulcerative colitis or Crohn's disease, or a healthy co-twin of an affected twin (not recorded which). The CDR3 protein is CASSFHISEAFF.